Here is one T cell receptor (beta chain) with its context. Its matching antigen is unknown. TCRdb's copy holds only in-frame clones and misses some; the assay was immunoSEQ multiplex PCR. Of a few million clones listed, 85% to 95% are singletons. Adult donors, all healthy and HIV-negative, had no recent acute infections or vaccinations. There were only Caucasian adults among the donors, and all lived in Nashville, Tennessee. This entry belongs to a study of shared clonotypes between healthy human individuals. Whole-study findings and limits: With four donors compared, roughly 4.9% of naive CD4 clonotypes were shared.

The source material was naive CD4+ T cells from PBMCs. Subset meaning: CD45RA+ positively selected. The sequence was collected from a man between 18 and 35 years old in good health. Some clones in this sample may be carry-over from other donors' samples.

The CDR3 DNA reads TGTGCCAGCAGCCATGAGAACGAGCAGTACTTC. This codes for CASSHENEQYF. The rearrangement links TRBV11-2 to TRBJ2-7, with D unclear. This CDR3 is built from 11 residues. Germline lookup yields CDR1 SGHAT and CDR2 FQNNGV. The V end lost 5 bases, the J end lost 5 bases, and 7 bases lay between the germline ends.